These 9 T cell receptor beta chains came from one sample sequenced in a study of T cell responses to AZD1222 COVID-19 vaccine. Sequencing was performed with immunoSEQ multiplex PCR; in TCRdb, only in-frame clones are kept and a portion is missing. The sample lists approximately 89,000 clones, over 75% occurring once. The material was peripheral blood, obtained on day 0 of AZD1222 vaccination. The receptors shown here come from an adult in good health.

The rearrangement joins TRBV28 to TRBJ1-6; D not resolved. V lost 7 bases and J 2 bases, leaving 21 bases between the germline ends. CDR1 is MDHEN and CDR2 is SYDVKM in the germline V gene. The CDR3 loop spans 18 amino acids. CDR3 DNA sequence: TGTGCCAGCACCTGGGGAGGGTCCTCAATGGCCTATAATTCACCCCTCCACTTT. As protein: CASTWGGSSMAYNSPLHF.

The sample holds one count of this clone. CDR3 DNA: TGTGCCAGTAGGAGCGGGGGCACTGAAGCTTTCTTT. Encoded protein: CASRSGGTEAFF. J is TRBJ1-1 and V is TRBV6-5; D may be TRBD1 (5 bases). V lost 9 bases, J lost 4 bases, and 12 bases lay in between. The CDR3 runs 12 residues. The germline V gene has CDR1 MNHEY and CDR2 SVGAGI.

The chain couples TRBV19 to TRBJ1-2; TRBD1 agrees at 10 bases. CDR3 size: 16 residues. Germline V gives CDR1 LNHDA, CDR2 SQIVND (reference sequence). V shed 6 bases, J shed 4 bases, and the junction held 11 bases outside the gene matches. DNA of the CDR3: TGTGCCAGTAGCTTGGGACAGGGGCGGTCTGGCTATGGCTACACCTTC. Its protein is CASSLGQGRSGYGYTF.

V gene TRBV6-5 combines with J gene TRBJ1-2; TRBD1 might be the D (6 bases). V gave up 7 bases and J gave up 5 bases, with 11 bases separating them. CDR3 length equals 12 residues. CDR1 MNHEY and CDR2 SVGAGI come from the germline V gene. DNA for the CDR3: TGTGCCAGCAATAACAGGGCTTATGGCTACACCTTC. This codes for CASNNRAYGYTF.

This clone was detected only a few times. For the CDR3, the DNA is TGTGCCAGCAGTGACACGGGGCTCTCTGGGGCCAACGTCCTGACTTTC. As protein: CASSDTGLSGANVLTF. V is TRBV6-4 and J is TRBJ2-6; either TRBD1 or TRBD2 may supply D (5 bases each). From germline, CDR1 is MRHNA and CDR2 SNTAGT. V was shortened by 2 bases and J by 0 bases, with 8 bases between the two germline ends. This CDR3 spans 16 amino acids.

The genes are TRBV5-8 and TRBJ1-2; a possible D gene is TRBD1 (5 bases). The V end was cut by 5 bases, the J end by 1 base, with 9 bases between. The CDR3 consists of 13 residues. Germline V gene sequence: CDR1 SGHTS, CDR2 YDEGEE. This chain's CDR3 is CASRGENNYGYTF. The CDR3 DNA reads as TGTGCCAGCAGGGGGGAAAATAACTATGGCTACACCTTC. The entire variable domain, with the rest obtained from reference TRBV5-8 and TRBJ1-2, is as follows: EAGVTQSPTHLIKTRGQQATLRCSPISGHTSVYWYQQALGLGLQFLLWYDEGEERNRGNFPPRFSGRQFPNYSSELNVNALELEDSALYLCASRGENNYGYTFGSGTRLTVV.

This clone was detected only once. The CDR3 nucleotides are TGTGCCAGCAGCGGACACAGGGATGCCAATCAGCCCCAGCATTTT. Residues: CASSGHRDANQPQHF. V usage is TRBV9 and J usage is TRBJ1-5; weak D call: TRBD1 (6 bases). Trimming took off 3 bases at V and 3 bases at J, with 13 bases between the two ends. The CDR3 sequence is 15 residues long. Germline CDR1 SGDLS, CDR2 YYNGEE.

This clone was found once. The gene calls are TRBV5-1 and TRBJ1-2; D remains ambiguous. This CDR3 is 16 amino acids long. Germline loops: CDR1 SGHRS, CDR2 YFSETQ. Trimming left V 0 bases short and J 1 base short, with 13 bases between. The chain's CDR3 is CASSLDFTEVNYGYTF. The CDR3 DNA reads as TGCGCCAGCAGCTTGGATTTTACAGAAGTTAACTATGGCTACACCTTC.

The genes are TRBV7-2 and TRBJ2-7, with D perhaps TRBD1 or TRBD2 (5 bases each). The CDR3 totals 15 residues. V lost 1 base and J lost 3, with 13 bases in between. The germline V gene encodes CDR1 SGHTA and CDR2 FQGNSA. CDR3 nucleotides: TGTGCCAGCAGCTTAGGAGGGGTCAAAGACTACGAGCAGTACTTC. It encodes CASSLGGVKDYEQYF.